This T cell receptor (beta chain) was sequenced for a study of beta chain features in type 1 diabetes. General study findings and limits: It was among patients, rather than healthy donors, that naive, central memory and Treg TCRB repertoires appeared more similar.

This clone was seen more than once but under ten times. Its cognate antigen is unknown. The authors reverse transcribed all of the isolated RNA, so sequencing captured expressed TCRB transcripts. Some clones are missing from TCRdb's copy, which holds only in-frame ones; the method was immunoSEQ multiplex PCR. The repertoire consists of some 270,000 clones, with 14% occurring once and the leading ten covering more than 0.02%. Deletions cut 5 bases from V and 4 bases from J, with 3 bases between. Germline V gives CDR1 SNHLY, CDR2 FYNNEI. The CDR3 is 11 amino acids. This chain joins TRBV2 and TRBJ2-1, with no clear D. The sequence derives from a woman in her 40s in good health. The material sequenced was naive CD4+ T cells from blood. The CDR3 loop is CASSTYNEQFF. In nucleotides, the CDR3 is TGTGCCAGCAGTACATACAATGAGCAGTTCTTC.